The source of this T cell receptor (beta chain) is a study of blood T cells in healthy people across ages. Whole-study results and caveats: Higher diversity, along with more naive CD4+ cells, distinguished long-lived donors from aged donors. Naive and antigen-experienced cells were not separated, limiting conclusive comparison. The authors considered diversity estimates from one million T cells to be underestimates.

Germline V gene lookup returns CDR1 SGHRS and CDR2 YFSETQ. Trimming took 0 bases from V and 8 from J, leaving 8 bases between them. The CDR3 runs to 12 residues. Each sample had at least 6 million PBMCs isolated. With regard to this clonotype: The antigen is unknown.

A second PCR, run for about 7 to 12 cycles, used a sample-barcoded 5' primer plus a J-beta primer mix. Each CDR3 protein gets one entry after TCRdb re-called the 5' RACE reads with MiXCR. Of about 1 million distinct CDR3 sequences in the sample, less than 50% were seen once. Sample: blood. The chain carries TRBV5-1 and TRBJ1-2, with D possibly matching TRBD1 (6 bases). The TCR originated in a woman aged 55-69 years in good health. The CDR3 region is CASSLEGEGYTF. DNA of the CDR3: TGCGCCAGCAGCTTGGAGGGGGAGGGCTACACCTTC.